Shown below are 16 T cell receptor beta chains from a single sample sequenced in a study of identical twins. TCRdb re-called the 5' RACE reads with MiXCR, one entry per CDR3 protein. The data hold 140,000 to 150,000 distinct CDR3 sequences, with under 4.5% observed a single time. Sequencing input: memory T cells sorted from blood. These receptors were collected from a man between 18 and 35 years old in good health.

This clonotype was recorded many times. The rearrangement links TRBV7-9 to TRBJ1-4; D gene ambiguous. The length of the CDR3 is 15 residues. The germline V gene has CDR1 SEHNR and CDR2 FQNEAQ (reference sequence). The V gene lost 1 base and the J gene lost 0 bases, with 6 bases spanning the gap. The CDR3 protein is CASSLGQATNEKLFF. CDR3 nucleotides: TGTGCCAGCAGCTTAGGACAAGCAACTAATGAAAAACTGTTTTTT.

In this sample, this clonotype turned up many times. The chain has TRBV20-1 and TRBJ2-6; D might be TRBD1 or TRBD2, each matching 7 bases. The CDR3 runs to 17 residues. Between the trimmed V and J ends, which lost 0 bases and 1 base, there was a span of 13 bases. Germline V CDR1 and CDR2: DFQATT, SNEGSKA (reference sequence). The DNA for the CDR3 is TGCAGTGCTAGAGATTGGGGGGGACAGTCTGGGGCCAACGTCCTGACTTTC. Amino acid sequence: CSARDWGGQSGANVLTF.

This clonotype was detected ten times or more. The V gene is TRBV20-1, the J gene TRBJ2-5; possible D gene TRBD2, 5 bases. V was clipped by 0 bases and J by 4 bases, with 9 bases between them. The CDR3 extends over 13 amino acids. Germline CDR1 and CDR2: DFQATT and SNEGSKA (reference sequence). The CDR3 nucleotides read TGCAGTGCTAGAGATACTAGGACAGAGACCCAGTACTTC. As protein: CSARDTRTETQYF.

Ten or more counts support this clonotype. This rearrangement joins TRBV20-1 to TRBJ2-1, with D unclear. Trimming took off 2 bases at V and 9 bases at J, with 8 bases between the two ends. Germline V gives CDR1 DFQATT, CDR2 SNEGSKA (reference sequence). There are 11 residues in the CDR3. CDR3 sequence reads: CSARIPVEQFF. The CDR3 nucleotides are TGCAGTGCTAGAATTCCGGTTGAGCAGTTCTTC.

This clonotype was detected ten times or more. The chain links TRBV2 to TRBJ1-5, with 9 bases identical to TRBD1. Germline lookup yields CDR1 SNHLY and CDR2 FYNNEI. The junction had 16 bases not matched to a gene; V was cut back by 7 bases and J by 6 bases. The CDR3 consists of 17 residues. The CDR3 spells CASTSSGGQGFSQPQHF. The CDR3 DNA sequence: TGTGCCAGCACCAGTTCGGGAGGACAGGGGTTCTCTCAGCCCCAGCATTTT.

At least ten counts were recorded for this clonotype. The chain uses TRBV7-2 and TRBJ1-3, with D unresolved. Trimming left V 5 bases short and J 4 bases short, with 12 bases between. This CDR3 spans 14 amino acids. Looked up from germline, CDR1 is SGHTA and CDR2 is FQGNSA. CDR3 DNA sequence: TGTGCCAGCAGCCAACAAGCTGTGGGAAACACCATATATTTT. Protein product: CASSQQAVGNTIYF.

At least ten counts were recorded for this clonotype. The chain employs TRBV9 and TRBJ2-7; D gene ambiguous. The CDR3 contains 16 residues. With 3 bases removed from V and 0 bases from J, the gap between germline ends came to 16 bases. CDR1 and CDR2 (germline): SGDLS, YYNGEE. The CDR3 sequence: CASSANVGSSSYEQYF. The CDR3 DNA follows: TGTGCCAGCAGCGCTAACGTCGGCAGTAGCTCCTACGAGCAGTACTTC.

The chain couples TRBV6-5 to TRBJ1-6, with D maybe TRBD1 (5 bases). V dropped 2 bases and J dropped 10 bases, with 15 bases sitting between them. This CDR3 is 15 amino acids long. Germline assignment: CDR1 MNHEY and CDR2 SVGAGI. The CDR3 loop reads CASSYRQGVGSPLHF. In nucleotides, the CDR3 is TGTGCCAGCAGTTACCGACAAGGGGTGGGGTCACCCCTCCACTTT.

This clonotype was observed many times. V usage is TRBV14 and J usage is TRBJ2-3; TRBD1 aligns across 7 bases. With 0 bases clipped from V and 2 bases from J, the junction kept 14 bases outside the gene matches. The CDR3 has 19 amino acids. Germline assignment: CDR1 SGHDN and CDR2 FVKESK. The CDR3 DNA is TGTGCCAGCAGCCAAGATTGGTCAGGGGGATTGGACAACACAGATACGCAGTATTTT. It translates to CASSQDWSGGLDNTDTQYF.

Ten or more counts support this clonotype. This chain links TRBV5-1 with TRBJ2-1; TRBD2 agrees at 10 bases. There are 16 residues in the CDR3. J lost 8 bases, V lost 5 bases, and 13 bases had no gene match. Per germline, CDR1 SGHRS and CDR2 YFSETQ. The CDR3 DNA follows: TGCGCCAGCAGTCCCCAAGCGGGAGGGCCCTTCGATGAGCAGTTCTTC. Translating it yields CASSPQAGGPFDEQFF.

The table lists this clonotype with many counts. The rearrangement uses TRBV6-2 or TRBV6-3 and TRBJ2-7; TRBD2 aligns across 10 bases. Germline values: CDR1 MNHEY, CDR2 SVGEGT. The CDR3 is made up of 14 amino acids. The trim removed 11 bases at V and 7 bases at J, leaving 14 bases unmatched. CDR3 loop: CAHRRSGRAEEQYF. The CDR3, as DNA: TGTGCCCACCGACGAAGCGGGAGGGCCGAAGAGCAGTACTTC.

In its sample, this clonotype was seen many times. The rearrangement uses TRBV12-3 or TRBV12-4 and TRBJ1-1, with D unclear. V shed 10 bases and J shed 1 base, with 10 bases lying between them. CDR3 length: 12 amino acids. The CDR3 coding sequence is TGTGCCACCGACTGGGGGAACACTGAAGCTTTCTTT. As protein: CATDWGNTEAFF.

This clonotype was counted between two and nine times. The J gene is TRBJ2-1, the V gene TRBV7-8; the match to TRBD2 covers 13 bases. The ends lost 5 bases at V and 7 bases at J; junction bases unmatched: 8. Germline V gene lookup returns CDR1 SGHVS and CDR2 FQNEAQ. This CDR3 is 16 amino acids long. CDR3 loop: CASSETGLAGVNEQFF. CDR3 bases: TGTGCCAGCAGCGAAACAGGACTAGCGGGAGTTAATGAGCAGTTCTTC.

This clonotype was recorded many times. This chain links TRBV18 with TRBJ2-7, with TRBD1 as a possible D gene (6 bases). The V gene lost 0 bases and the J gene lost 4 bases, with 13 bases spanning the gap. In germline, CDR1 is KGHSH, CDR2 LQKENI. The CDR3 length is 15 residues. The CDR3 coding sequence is TGTGCCAGCTCACCACCATCGCCAGGGGTGTACGAGCAGTACTTC. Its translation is CASSPPSPGVYEQYF.

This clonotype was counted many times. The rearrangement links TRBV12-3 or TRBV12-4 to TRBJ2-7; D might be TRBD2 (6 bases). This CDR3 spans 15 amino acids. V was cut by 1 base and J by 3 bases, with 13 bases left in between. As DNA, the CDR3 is TGTGCCAGCAGTTTAGACGGGAGCCCCTTCTACGAGCAGTACTTC. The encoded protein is CASSLDGSPFYEQYF.

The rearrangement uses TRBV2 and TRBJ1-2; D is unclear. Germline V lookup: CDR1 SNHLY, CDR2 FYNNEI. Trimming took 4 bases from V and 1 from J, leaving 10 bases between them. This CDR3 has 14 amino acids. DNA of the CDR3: TGTGCCAGCAGTGTGCGGGAGTTTAACTATGGCTACACCTTC. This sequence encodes CASSVREFNYGYTF.